The rows below give T cell receptor beta chains drawn from one sample of a study of blood T cell repertoires in COVID-19. The table came from immunoSEQ multiplex PCR; TCRdb's copy has only in-frame clones and leaves some out. Of approximately 110,000 clones in the sample, 80% to 90% were seen once. Sequencing used peripheral blood. The receptors come from a woman in her forties or fifties with active or convalescent COVID-19. CDR3s include the opening cysteine and the closing phenylalanine or tryptophan. The D gene is left open where the match is weak. A row's size may be missing; if present it is once, few, many or a size class.

CDR3nt: TGTGCCAGCAGCCCAAGAAGGGGTCTTATGAACACTGAAGCTTTCTTT; CDR3aa: CASSPRRGLMNTEAFF; abundance: NA; j_gene: TRBJ1-1; len: 16; v_gene: TRBV7-6; d_gene: NA
CDR3nt: TGTGCCAGCAGCTTAGACAGGGGGCCCCAAGAGACCCAGTACTTC; CDR3aa: CASSLDRGPQETQYF; abundance: NA; j_gene: TRBJ2-5; len: 15; v_gene: TRBV5-6; d_gene: TRBD1
CDR3nt: TGTGCCAGCAGCTTGCCAGGACGGGGGAGCGACGAGCAGTACTTC; CDR3aa: CASSLPGRGSDEQYF; abundance: NA; j_gene: TRBJ2-7; len: 15; v_gene: TRBV5-5; d_gene: NA
CDR3nt: TGTGCCACCAGTGACAGGACAGCTCAAGAGACCCAGTACTTC; CDR3aa: CATSDRTAQETQYF; abundance: NA; j_gene: TRBJ2-5; len: 14; v_gene: TRBV24-1; d_gene: NA
CDR3nt: TGCGCCAGCAGCCAAGATACCAACGGGAATGAGCAGTTCTTC; CDR3aa: CASSQDTNGNEQFF; abundance: NA; j_gene: TRBJ2-1; len: 14; v_gene: TRBV4-1; d_gene: NA
CDR3nt: TGTGCCAGCAGTGCGGCAGGGGGCTCCTACGAGCAGTACTTC; CDR3aa: CASSAAGGSYEQYF; abundance: once; j_gene: TRBJ2-7; len: 14; v_gene: TRBV6-2/TRBV6-3; d_gene: TRBD1
CDR3nt: TGTGCCAGCAGTCGGACTAGCGGGAGAGATTACAATGAGCAGTTCTTC; CDR3aa: CASSRTSGRDYNEQFF; abundance: NA; j_gene: TRBJ2-1; len: 16; v_gene: TRBV6-2/TRBV6-3; d_gene: TRBD2
CDR3nt: TGTGCCAGCAGTTGGGGGGGGAACACTGAAGCTTTCTTT; CDR3aa: CASSWGGNTEAFF; abundance: NA; j_gene: TRBJ1-1; len: 13; v_gene: TRBV6-2/TRBV6-3; d_gene: NA
CDR3nt: TGTGCCTTATCTAGCGGGACTTGGAATGAGCAGTTCTTC; CDR3aa: CALSSGTWNEQFF; abundance: NA; j_gene: TRBJ2-1; len: 13; v_gene: TRBV10-3; d_gene: TRBD2
CDR3nt: TGTGCCACCGGGACAGTTGATTCACCCCTCCACTTT; CDR3aa: CATGTVDSPLHF; abundance: NA; j_gene: TRBJ1-6; len: 12; v_gene: TRBV21-1; d_gene: NA
CDR3nt: TGTGCCAGCAGCACATGGAGACAGTCCCAAGAGACCCAGTACTTC; CDR3aa: CASSTWRQSQETQYF; abundance: NA; j_gene: TRBJ2-5; len: 15; v_gene: TRBV2; d_gene: NA
CDR3nt: TGTGCCAGCAGTTTACCGACAGGGGGAAAAACAGATACGCAGTATTTT; CDR3aa: CASSLPTGGKTDTQYF; abundance: once; j_gene: TRBJ2-3; len: 16; v_gene: TRBV6-2/TRBV6-3; d_gene: TRBD1
CDR3nt: TGTGCCAGCAGCCAAGTCTTCGAGACCCAGTACTTC; CDR3aa: CASSQVFETQYF; abundance: NA; j_gene: TRBJ2-5; len: 12; v_gene: TRBV3-1/TRBV3-2; d_gene: NA
CDR3nt: TGTGCCAGCAGTCTCGGACAGGCCAACTATGGCTACACCTTC; CDR3aa: CASSLGQANYGYTF; abundance: NA; j_gene: TRBJ1-2; len: 14; v_gene: TRBV28; d_gene: TRBD1
CDR3nt: TGTGCCAGCAGCCAAGGGACAGGGATCGCAAATCAGCCCCAGCATTTT; CDR3aa: CASSQGTGIANQPQHF; abundance: NA; j_gene: TRBJ1-5; len: 16; v_gene: TRBV7-9; d_gene: TRBD1
CDR3nt: TGTGCCAGCAGCAGCGTGGAGACCCAGTACTTC; CDR3aa: CASSSVETQYF; abundance: NA; j_gene: TRBJ2-5; len: 11; v_gene: TRBV2; d_gene: NA
CDR3nt: TGTGCCAGCAGCACTACTATTGATACGCAGTATTTT; CDR3aa: CASSTTIDTQYF; abundance: NA; j_gene: TRBJ2-3; len: 12; v_gene: TRBV28; d_gene: NA
CDR3nt: TGTGCCAGCAAACAGGGGAATGAAAAACTGTTTTTT; CDR3aa: CASKQGNEKLFF; abundance: few; j_gene: TRBJ1-4; len: 12; v_gene: TRBV6-5; d_gene: TRBD1
CDR3nt: TGCGCCAGCAGCCAAGAGGCTCCGAACACTGAAGCTTTCTTT; CDR3aa: CASSQEAPNTEAFF; abundance: NA; j_gene: TRBJ1-1; len: 14; v_gene: TRBV4-1; d_gene: NA
CDR3nt: TGTGCCAGCAGTACCACCGGACAGGGGGCAGGAGATACGCAGTATTTT; CDR3aa: CASSTTGQGAGDTQYF; abundance: NA; j_gene: TRBJ2-3; len: 16; v_gene: TRBV6-2/TRBV6-3; d_gene: TRBD1
CDR3nt: TGTGCCAGCTCACCGGGGTTGAGGACACTAAACACTGAAGCTTTCTTT; CDR3aa: CASSPGLRTLNTEAFF; abundance: NA; j_gene: TRBJ1-1; len: 16; v_gene: TRBV18; d_gene: NA
CDR3nt: TGTGCCAGCAGGCGAACCTCAGAGACCCAGTACTTC; CDR3aa: CASRRTSETQYF; abundance: NA; j_gene: TRBJ2-5; len: 12; v_gene: TRBV2; d_gene: NA
CDR3nt: TGTGCCAGCAGCCACGATAGGGAGACTCCCTATGGCTACACCTTC; CDR3aa: CASSHDRETPYGYTF; abundance: NA; j_gene: TRBJ1-2; len: 15; v_gene: TRBV14; d_gene: NA
CDR3nt: TGTGCCAGCAGTTACGCGGGACTAGCGGGAGGCTTACAGTACTTC; CDR3aa: CASSYAGLAGGLQYF; abundance: NA; j_gene: TRBJ2-5; len: 15; v_gene: TRBV6-2/TRBV6-3; d_gene: TRBD2
CDR3nt: TGTGCCAGCAGTTTAGGGCGAGCGGGAGCCCTGGGAAATGAGCAGTTCTTC; CDR3aa: CASSLGRAGALGNEQFF; abundance: NA; j_gene: TRBJ2-1; len: 17; v_gene: TRBV28; d_gene: TRBD2
CDR3nt: TGTGCCAGCAGTAGCGGGAGTGGTAATGAGCAGTTCTTC; CDR3aa: CASSSGSGNEQFF; abundance: NA; j_gene: TRBJ2-1; len: 13; v_gene: TRBV7-2; d_gene: TRBD2
CDR3nt: TGTGCCAGCAGCGGTGGGACAAGGAATGAGCAGTTCTTC; CDR3aa: CASSGGTRNEQFF; abundance: NA; j_gene: TRBJ2-1; len: 13; v_gene: TRBV27; d_gene: NA
CDR3nt: TGTGCCAGCTCACCTAGACTAGCGGGAGGCGGCGAGCAGTTCTTC; CDR3aa: CASSPRLAGGGEQFF; abundance: NA; j_gene: TRBJ2-1; len: 15; v_gene: TRBV18; d_gene: TRBD2
CDR3nt: TGCAGCGTCACGTGGGCAGGTTATGGCTACACCTTC; CDR3aa: CSVTWAGYGYTF; abundance: once; j_gene: TRBJ1-2; len: 12; v_gene: TRBV29-1; d_gene: NA
CDR3nt: TGTGCCAGCTCACTGCACGCTAGCGGAAGGGGGAGAGATACGCAGTATTTT; CDR3aa: CASSLHASGRGRDTQYF; abundance: NA; j_gene: TRBJ2-3; len: 17; v_gene: TRBV18; d_gene: NA
CDR3nt: TGTGCCAGCAGCTCCGGCAGGGGAAACACCATATATTTT; CDR3aa: CASSSGRGNTIYF; abundance: NA; j_gene: TRBJ1-3; len: 13; v_gene: TRBV5-6; d_gene: NA
CDR3nt: TGTGCCAGCCACGGACAGGCTTCCTACGAGCAGTACTTC; CDR3aa: CASHGQASYEQYF; abundance: NA; j_gene: TRBJ2-7; len: 13; v_gene: TRBV28; d_gene: TRBD1
CDR3nt: TGTGCCATCAGTGAGTCGTACAGGAGGAACACCGGGGAGCTGTTTTTT; CDR3aa: CAISESYRRNTGELFF; abundance: NA; j_gene: TRBJ2-2; len: 16; v_gene: TRBV10-3; d_gene: NA
CDR3nt: TGTGCCAGCAGTGTTAGCGGGAGTGGCGCCTACAATGAGCAGTTCTTC; CDR3aa: CASSVSGSGAYNEQFF; abundance: NA; j_gene: TRBJ2-1; len: 16; v_gene: TRBV7-2; d_gene: TRBD2
CDR3nt: TGTGCCAGCAGTTTCGGGACTATAGCTGGGGAGCTGTTTTTT; CDR3aa: CASSFGTIAGELFF; abundance: NA; j_gene: TRBJ2-2; len: 14; v_gene: TRBV28; d_gene: TRBD2
CDR3nt: TGTGCCAGCAGCTTAGGTTCCAGTGGAAACACCATATATTTT; CDR3aa: CASSLGSSGNTIYF; abundance: NA; j_gene: TRBJ1-3; len: 14; v_gene: TRBV11-3; d_gene: NA
CDR3nt: TGTGCCACCAGTGATTTTGTGCGGGAGAATACGCAGTATTTT; CDR3aa: CATSDFVRENTQYF; abundance: NA; j_gene: TRBJ2-3; len: 14; v_gene: TRBV24-1; d_gene: TRBD2
CDR3nt: TGTGCCAGCAGTTTATCGGGTCAGCCCCAGCATTTT; CDR3aa: CASSLSGQPQHF; abundance: NA; j_gene: TRBJ1-5; len: 12; v_gene: TRBV12-3/TRBV12-4; d_gene: NA
CDR3nt: TGTGCCAGCAGTTTACTATACGAGCAGTACTTC; CDR3aa: CASSLLYEQYF; abundance: NA; j_gene: TRBJ2-7; len: 11; v_gene: TRBV28; d_gene: NA
CDR3nt: TGTGCCAGTTTCCCAGGAGGGAGGAGGAATGAGCAGTTCTTC; CDR3aa: CASFPGGRRNEQFF; abundance: NA; j_gene: TRBJ2-1; len: 14; v_gene: TRBV28; d_gene: NA
CDR3nt: TGCGCCAGCAGCCAATATTATAGCGGGAGGGCCGTAGATACGCAGTATTTT; CDR3aa: CASSQYYSGRAVDTQYF; abundance: NA; j_gene: TRBJ2-3; len: 17; v_gene: TRBV4-3; d_gene: TRBD2
CDR3nt: TGTGCCAGCAGCGCCCTTAGCGGGAGAGTCTACAATGAGCAGTTCTTC; CDR3aa: CASSALSGRVYNEQFF; abundance: NA; j_gene: TRBJ2-1; len: 16; v_gene: TRBV7-2; d_gene: TRBD2
CDR3nt: TGTGCCAGTAGTATCGGCGGGAGTGGGCAGCCCCAGCATTTT; CDR3aa: CASSIGGSGQPQHF; abundance: NA; j_gene: TRBJ1-5; len: 14; v_gene: TRBV19; d_gene: NA
CDR3nt: TGTGCCAGCAGTCCCGGGACAGGGAATTCACCCCTCCACTTT; CDR3aa: CASSPGTGNSPLHF; abundance: NA; j_gene: TRBJ1-6; len: 14; v_gene: TRBV27; d_gene: TRBD1
CDR3nt: TGTGCCAGCAGCCAAGAGCAGGGCGCAGTGTCACCCCTCCACTTT; CDR3aa: CASSQEQGAVSPLHF; abundance: NA; j_gene: TRBJ1-6; len: 15; v_gene: TRBV4-2; d_gene: NA
CDR3nt: TGTGCCAGCAGTTACACAGGTTATCGGGACACTGAAGCTTTCTTT; CDR3aa: CASSYTGYRDTEAFF; abundance: NA; j_gene: TRBJ1-1; len: 15; v_gene: TRBV28; d_gene: NA
CDR3nt: TGTGCCAGCAGCTTAGGGGCAGGGGTCAAAGAGACCCAGTACTTC; CDR3aa: CASSLGAGVKETQYF; abundance: NA; j_gene: TRBJ2-5; len: 15; v_gene: TRBV7-8; d_gene: NA
CDR3nt: TGTGCCAGCAGCTTAGGGGTACTCAGGGAAGAGACCCAGTACTTC; CDR3aa: CASSLGVLREETQYF; abundance: NA; j_gene: TRBJ2-5; len: 15; v_gene: TRBV7-2; d_gene: NA
CDR3nt: TGTGCCACCAGTGATGTCCCCTTCCGGGAGAGAGACACCGGGGAGCTGTTTTTT; CDR3aa: CATSDVPFRERDTGELFF; abundance: NA; j_gene: TRBJ2-2; len: 18; v_gene: TRBV24-1; d_gene: NA
CDR3nt: TGTGCCAGCAGCTTACAGGGCAATGAGCAGTTCTTC; CDR3aa: CASSLQGNEQFF; abundance: NA; j_gene: TRBJ2-1; len: 12; v_gene: TRBV11-3; d_gene: NA
CDR3nt: TGTGCCAGCAGCTTAAATAGGTGGGAGGGGCCGAGATCCGAGACCCAGTACTTC; CDR3aa: CASSLNRWEGPRSETQYF; abundance: NA; j_gene: TRBJ2-5; len: 18; v_gene: TRBV13; d_gene: TRBD2
CDR3nt: TGTGCCAGCAGTTTAGGGGGAGGGATCGGGATGGCTTTCTTT; CDR3aa: CASSLGGGIGMAFF; abundance: NA; j_gene: TRBJ1-1; len: 14; v_gene: TRBV27; d_gene: NA